This paragraph covers one T cell receptor (beta chain) sequence. V was pared by 7 bases and J by 6 bases, with 14 bases of the junction left unmatched. Germline V gene sequence: CDR1 MDHEN, CDR2 SYDVKM. This CDR3 spans 16 amino acids. Assay used: immunoSEQ multiplex PCR; TCRdb lists only in-frame clones, some missing. The data contain over 200,000 clones, roughly 88% of them singletons. This entry comes from a study of blood T cell repertoires in COVID-19. Across the whole study: Both acute and convalescent COVID-19 samples were obtained from the United States, Italy and Spain. The analysed material was cDNA or gDNA that came from T cells, B-cell-depleted T cells, or PBMCs.

The origin of this receptor is a human donor in a cohort sampled during active COVID-19. J is TRBJ1-5 and V is TRBV28; the match to TRBD1 covers 8 bases. The sample consisted of peripheral blood. DNA of the CDR3: TGTGCCAGCACCGACAATGACAGGGGAGGGTTTCAGCCCCAGCATTTT. This gives the protein CASTDNDRGGFQPQHF.